The table lists the clone carrying this TCR beta chain with many counts. This record comes from a study of regulatory T cells in long-lasting Graves disease. Relying on iRepertoire HTBI primers and Arm-PCR of CDR3 regions, the team built TCR beta libraries. TCRdb passed the multiplex PCR reads through MiXCR, listing each CDR3 protein once. The sample consists of 580,000 or so distinct CDR3 sequences, 15% to 20% of them appearing once. The time point here: newly diagnosed GD, antithyroid drugs for less than 3 months. PBMC-derived RNA was used for the TCR library. Between the trimmed V and J ends, which lost 5 bases and 5 bases, there was a span of 18 bases. CDR1 and CDR2 from the germline V gene are MNHEY and SVGEGT. CDR3 length: 15 residues. These same data were also listed under a study on T cells in Graves' hyperthyroidism and ophthalmopathy. That source adds: Using 13 V-J features, a model discriminated ophthalmopathy from stable hyperthyroidism.

The sample was peripheral blood mononuclear cells (PBMCs), taken at new diagnosis, from a patient treated with antithyroid drugs. This receptor was taken from a man younger than 35 with Graves disease. This rearrangement joins TRBV6-2 or TRBV6-3 to TRBJ1-2; D is unclear. CDR3 nucleotide sequence: TGTGCCAGCAGTGAAAGTTTGGCAGGATCGTATGGCTACACCTTC. Translation gives CASSESLAGSYGYTF.